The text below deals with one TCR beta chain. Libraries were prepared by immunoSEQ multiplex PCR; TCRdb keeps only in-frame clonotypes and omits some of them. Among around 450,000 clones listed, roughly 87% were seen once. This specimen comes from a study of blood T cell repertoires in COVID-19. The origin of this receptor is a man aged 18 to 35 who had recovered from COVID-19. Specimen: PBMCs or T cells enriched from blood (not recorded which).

In DNA, the CDR3 is TGTGCCAGTAGTATGGGCCGGATTATGAACACTGAAGCTTTCTTT. Its protein product is CASSMGRIMNTEAFF. This chain connects TRBV19 to TRBJ1-1, with D unresolved. Trimming took 3 bases from V and 0 from J, leaving 11 bases between them. The CDR3 is 15 amino acids. Germline CDR1 is LNHDA and CDR2 is SQIVND (reference sequence).